These 26 T cell receptor beta chains came from one sample sequenced in a study of cytomegalovirus exposure and HLA in healthy donors. 13 Jbeta primers and 60 Vbeta primers were used for the PCR. This table comes from immunoSEQ multiplex PCR, and its TCRdb copy is limited to in-frame clones, with some not included. The sample yields fewer than 150,000 clones, about 82% seen once. The material sequenced was PBMCs. The receptors shown here come from a man aged 25 to 40 in good health.

The chain has TRBV29-1 and TRBJ1-2; 7 nucleotides line up with TRBD1. The CDR3 has 15 amino acids. Germline V gives CDR1 SQVTM, CDR2 ANQGSEA. With V trimmed by 6 bases and J by 4 bases, 14 bases remained unmatched. CDR3 sequence: CSVVTGTSLFYGYTF. In DNA form, the CDR3 reads TGCAGCGTGGTGACAGGGACAAGCTTATTCTATGGCTACACCTTC.

The rearrangement uses TRBV6-5 and TRBJ1-1; D ambiguous. This CDR3 is 14 amino acids long. CDR1 and CDR2 from the germline V gene are MNHEY and SVGAGI. V lost 0 bases and J 0 bases, leaving 5 bases between the germline ends. The CDR3 DNA sequence: TGTGCCAGCAGTTACTCGAGTGTGAACACTGAAGCTTTCTTT. Translation: CASSYSSVNTEAFF.

In its sample, this clone was seen a few times. J is TRBJ2-5 and V is TRBV7-2; 13 bases are a match to TRBD2. The V segment lost 3 bases and the J segment 5 bases; nucleotides outside the gene matches: 12. CDR3 length: 18 amino acids. In germline, CDR1 is SGHTA, CDR2 FQGNSA. In DNA form, the CDR3 reads TGTGCCAGCAGCTTGGGCGGACTAGCGGGGGAGGTGAGGGAGACCCAGTACTTC. This gives the protein CASSLGGLAGEVRETQYF.

The V and J genes are TRBV2 and TRBJ2-7; 9 nucleotides align to TRBD1. This CDR3 region has 15 residues. J was trimmed by 5 bases and V by 6 bases; bases with no gene match: 11. Germline V CDR1 and CDR2: SNHLY, FYNNEI. CDR3 loop: CASRGRTGEPDEQYF. The CDR3, as DNA: TGTGCCAGCAGGGGAAGGACAGGGGAACCCGACGAGCAGTACTTC.

The chain links TRBV27 to TRBJ2-4; no clear D gene. V was pared by 6 bases and J by 7 bases, with 13 bases between. CDR1 MNHEY and CDR2 SMNVEV come from the germline V gene (reference sequence). The CDR3 consists of 13 residues. The CDR3 nucleotides read TGTGCCAGCAGCTCCGACGCGAGGAACATTCAGTACTTC. Translation: CASSSDARNIQYF.

The chain carries TRBV6-1 and TRBJ2-1; no clear D. CDR3 length equals 15 residues. V was pared by 8 bases and J by 7 bases, with 21 bases between. Germline-derived CDR1 and CDR2 are MNHNS and SASEGT. This CDR3 reads CASGFVRETRNEQFF. The CDR3 nucleotides read TGTGCCAGCGGATTTGTCCGTGAGACTCGGAATGAGCAGTTCTTC.

The chain is built from TRBV30 and TRBJ2-7; perhaps TRBD2 as D (6 bases). Trimming removed 5 bases from V and 1 base from J, with 15 bases in between. CDR3 length: 14 residues. Germline CDR1 is GTSNPN and CDR2 is SVGIG (reference sequence). The CDR3 sequence is CAWVKPSESYEQYF. The CDR3 DNA follows: TGTGCCTGGGTTAAGCCTAGCGAGTCCTACGAGCAGTACTTC.

The chain uses TRBV6-5 and TRBJ1-5, with TRBD1 as a possible D gene (6 bases). V lost 0 bases to trimming and J lost 7 bases, with 13 bases between them. Germline V gene lookup returns CDR1 MNHEY and CDR2 SVGAGI. The CDR3 is 15 residues long. CDR3 residues: CASSYSWGRGQPQHF. In DNA, the CDR3 is TGTGCCAGCAGTTACTCTTGGGGGCGCGGACAGCCCCAGCATTTT.

This chain uses TRBV4-3 with TRBJ2-7; tentatively, D is TRBD1 (5 bases). The CDR3 loop spans 16 amino acids. The ends were cut back, 0 bases at V and 0 bases at J, with 12 bases in the middle. Germline assignment: CDR1 LGHNA and CDR2 YSLEER. CDR3 amino acids: CASSQDWGVPSYEQYF. In DNA, the CDR3 is TGCGCCAGCAGCCAAGATTGGGGCGTTCCCTCCTACGAGCAGTACTTC.

This sequence joins TRBV10-1 and TRBJ2-1; a weak D match, TRBD1 (5 bases). CDR3 length: 14 residues. V was cut by 3 bases and J by 7 bases, with 13 bases left in between. CDR1 and CDR2 (germline): WNHNN, SYGVQD (reference sequence). In nucleotides, the CDR3 is TGCGCCAGCAGTGAACAGGCTGGTGGGAATGAGCAGTTCTTC. Protein: CASSEQAGGNEQFF.

This clone has a single count. This rearrangement joins TRBV9 to TRBJ2-7, with 8 positions matching TRBD2. The CDR3 covers 14 residues. The V segment lost 4 bases and the J segment 7 bases; nucleotides outside the gene matches: 10. CDR1 is SGDLS, CDR2 YYNGEE, per germline. CDR3 amino acids: CASSPGGARREQYF. The CDR3 DNA reads TGTGCCAGCAGCCCCGGGGGGGCTAGGCGTGAGCAGTACTTC.

V is TRBV7-2 and J is TRBJ1-5, with 11 bases identical to TRBD1. J gave up 9 bases and V 4 bases, and 11 bases lay outside the gene matches. Germline lookup yields CDR1 SGHTA and CDR2 FQGNSA. There are 16 residues in the CDR3. CDR3 nucleotides: TGTGCCAGCAGCTGGGGCGGGGGACAGGGGGGACTGCCCCAGCATTTT. The encoded protein is CASSWGGGQGGLPQHF.

This clone showed up just a few times. The rearrangement uses TRBV28 and TRBJ2-1; perhaps TRBD2 as D (6 bases). Germline CDR1 and CDR2: MDHEN and SYDVKM. Trimming shortened V by 7 bases and J by 8 bases, and 15 bases separated the two germline ends. The CDR3 loop spans 13 amino acids. CDR3: CASKPLERDEQFF. CDR3 nucleotides: TGTGCCAGCAAGCCGCTTGAGCGGGATGAGCAGTTCTTC. Looking up the rest from reference TRBV28 and TRBJ2-1 gives the full variable domain: DVKVTQSSRYLVKRTGEKVFLECVQDMDHENMFWYRQDPGLGLRLIYFSYDVKMKEKGDIPEGYSVSREKKERFSLILESASTNQTSMYLCASKPLERDEQFFGPGTRLTVL.

The rearrangement uses TRBV6-6 and TRBJ1-3; 7 positions match TRBD1. The length of the CDR3 is 14 residues. Per germline, CDR1 MNHNY and CDR2 SVGAGI (reference sequence). V dropped 5 bases and J dropped 4; count of bases not matched to a gene: 5. The CDR3 DNA is TGTGCCAGCAGTGACAGGGTGAGGGGAAACACCATATATTTT. Its protein is CASSDRVRGNTIYF.

The CDR3 protein is CASSPTSGLINEQFF. Written as DNA, the CDR3 is TGTGCCAGCAGTCCTACTAGCGGACTAATCAATGAGCAGTTCTTC. V usage is TRBV27 and J usage is TRBJ2-1; 8 bases map to TRBD2. J gave up 6 bases and V 5 bases, and 9 bases lay outside the gene matches. The CDR3 runs to 15 residues. Germline V gene sequence: CDR1 MNHEY, CDR2 SMNVEV (reference sequence).

The V call is TRBV19, the J call TRBJ1-5; possibly TRBD1 for D (5 bases). The CDR3 totals 15 residues. The V and J ends lost 0 bases and 6 bases respectively, with 12 bases between them. Looked up from germline, CDR1 is LNHDA and CDR2 is SQIVND (reference sequence). The CDR3 bases are TGTGCCAGTAGTATAGATCGGGGGGGAAGTCAGCCCCAGCATTTT. Translated, it gives CASSIDRGGSQPQHF.

The chain combines TRBV5-8 with TRBJ2-1, with 12 bases aligning to TRBD2. The length of the CDR3 is 12 residues. The germline V gene encodes CDR1 SGHTS and CDR2 YDEGEE. V shed 4 bases, J shed 15 bases, and the junction held 5 bases outside the gene matches. CDR3 protein: CASSRLAGGRFF. CDR3 in DNA: TGTGCCAGCAGCCGCCTAGCGGGAGGGCGGTTCTTC.

In DNA, the CDR3 is TGCGCCAGCAGCTTGGCCCAGGGTAGGGCCTACGAGCAGTACTTC. The encoded protein is CASSLAQGRAYEQYF. This rearrangement joins TRBV5-1 to TRBJ2-7; D possibly corresponds to TRBD1 (5 bases). The CDR3 extends over 15 amino acids. Germline values: CDR1 SGHRS, CDR2 YFSETQ. V was clipped by 0 bases and J by 2 bases, with 12 bases between them. The entire variable domain, with the rest obtained from reference TRBV5-1 and TRBJ2-7, is as follows: KAGVTQTPRYLIKTRGQQVTLSCSPISGHRSVSWYQQTPGQGLQFLFEYFSETQRNKGNFPGRFSGRQFSNSRSEMNVSTLELGDSALYLCASSLAQGRAYEQYFGPGTRLTVT.

The chain is built from TRBV11-1 and TRBJ2-7, with D perhaps matching TRBD2 (6 bases). CDR1 and CDR2 from the germline V gene are SGHAT and FQDESV (reference sequence). There are 17 residues in the CDR3. Trimming pared 4 bases from V and 4 bases from J, leaving 23 bases between. The CDR3 loop is CASSSVGGDVRVYEQYF. The CDR3 region has the DNA TGTGCCAGCAGCTCCGTCGGAGGGGACGTAAGGGTATACGAGCAGTACTTC.

The J gene is TRBJ2-1, the V gene TRBV5-5; TRBD1 might be the D (5 bases). Trimming took 3 bases from V and 0 from J, leaving 16 bases between them. This CDR3 spans 17 amino acids. Germline CDR1 is SGHKS and CDR2 is YYEKEE (reference sequence). CDR3 coding DNA: TGTGCCAGCAGCTACCGGGCAGGGTCGAGCTCCTACAATGAGCAGTTCTTC. Its translation: CASSYRAGSSSYNEQFF.

J is TRBJ1-1 and V is TRBV19, with D unresolved. The germline V and J ends were trimmed by 7 bases and 4 bases, with 13 bases remaining between them. Germline-derived CDR1 and CDR2 are LNHDA and SQIVND (reference sequence). The CDR3 consists of 13 residues. The CDR3 region is CASTPLGGTEAFF. The CDR3 DNA is TGTGCCAGTACCCCACTCGGAGGCACTGAAGCTTTCTTT.

The rearrangement uses TRBV30 and TRBJ1-5; D is uncertain. The CDR3 extends over 15 amino acids. V shed 2 bases and J shed 4 bases, with 15 bases lying between them. Germline V gene sequence: CDR1 GTSNPN, CDR2 SVGIG (reference sequence). CDR3 loop: CAWSRDKMGNQPQHF. DNA of the CDR3: TGTGCCTGGAGTCGGGATAAAATGGGGAATCAGCCCCAGCATTTT.

The chain carries TRBV30 and TRBJ2-7; 10 bases fit TRBD2. The CDR3 is made up of 16 amino acids. Trimming cost V 2 bases and J 6 bases; bases outside gene matches: 13. CDR1 and CDR2 from the germline V gene are GTSNPN and SVGIG (reference sequence). CDR3 region: CAWSPRLAGGRGEQYF. The CDR3 bases are TGTGCCTGGAGTCCGAGATTAGCGGGAGGCCGAGGCGAGCAGTACTTC.

A few counts support this clone. The V gene is TRBV7-6, the J gene TRBJ2-5, with 9 bases fitting TRBD1. CDR1 SGHVS and CDR2 FNYEAQ come from the germline V gene. The CDR3 is made up of 16 amino acids. V gave up 6 bases and J gave up 2 bases; unmatched junction bases: 10. This chain's CDR3 is CASRNHPGQGQETQYF. CDR3 coding DNA: TGTGCCAGCAGGAACCACCCGGGACAGGGTCAAGAGACCCAGTACTTC.

The CDR3, as DNA: TGTGCCAGCAGTGACGCGACTAACAATGAGCAGTTCTTC. It specifies CASSDATNNEQFF. The chain joins TRBV6-1 to TRBJ2-1; TRBD2 is a possible D gene (5 bases). This CDR3 spans 13 amino acids. The germline CDR1 and CDR2 sequences are MNHNS and SASEGT. Trimming stripped 3 bases from V and 5 bases from J, with 8 bases between.

The chain links TRBV7-8 to TRBJ2-3; D gene unclear. CDR3 length equals 15 residues. Trimming removed 0 bases at V and 2 bases at J, with 9 bases between. Per the germline V gene, CDR1 is SGHVS and CDR2 is FQNEAQ. CDR3 sequence (DNA): TGTGCCAGCAGCTTAGCGTTAGAAACCACAGATACGCAGTATTTT. The encoded protein is CASSLALETTDTQYF.